This TCR beta chain was recorded in a study of cytomegalovirus exposure and HLA in healthy donors. Notes on the study in general: With later analysis, a missense DCLRE1C variant became linked to TCR beta V- and J-gene trimming. The study assumed roughly uniform donor sequencing depth for presence/absence analyses. It was reported that TCR beta sequences correctly inferred the HLA-A and HLA-B alleles for most subjects.

Remarks on this clone: What it recognizes is unknown.

V lost 1 base to trimming and J lost 0 bases, with 7 bases between them. CDR3 length: 15 amino acids. Per germline, CDR1 SGHVS and CDR2 FQNEAQ. PCR was performed using 60 Vbeta and 13 Jbeta primers. TCRdb's table, derived via immunoSEQ multiplex PCR, lists solely in-frame clones and lacks some. In all, the sample yields 160,000 or so clones. This chain connects TRBV7-8 to TRBJ1-3, with no clear D. Sequenced input: PBMCs. This TCR was sampled from a man aged 30 to 45 in good health and CMV-seronegative. The CDR3 region is CASSLDYYSGNTIYF. The CDR3, as DNA: TGTGCCAGCAGCTTAGACTATTACTCTGGAAACACCATATATTTT.